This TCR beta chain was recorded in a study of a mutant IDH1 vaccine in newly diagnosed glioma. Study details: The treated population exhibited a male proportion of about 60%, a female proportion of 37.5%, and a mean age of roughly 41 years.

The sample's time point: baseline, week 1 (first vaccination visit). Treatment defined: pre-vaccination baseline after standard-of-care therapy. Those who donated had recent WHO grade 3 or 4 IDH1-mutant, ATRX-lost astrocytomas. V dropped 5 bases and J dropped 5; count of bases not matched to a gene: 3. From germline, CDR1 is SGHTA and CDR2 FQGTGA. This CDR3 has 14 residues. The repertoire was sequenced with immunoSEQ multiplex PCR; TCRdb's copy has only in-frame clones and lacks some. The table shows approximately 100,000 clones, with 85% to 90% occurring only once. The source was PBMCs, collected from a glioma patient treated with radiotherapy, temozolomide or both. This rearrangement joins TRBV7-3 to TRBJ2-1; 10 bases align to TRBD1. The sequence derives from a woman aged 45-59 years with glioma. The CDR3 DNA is TGTGCCAGCAGCCGGGGACAGGGGAACAATGAGCAGTTCTTC. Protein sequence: CASSRGQGNNEQFF.